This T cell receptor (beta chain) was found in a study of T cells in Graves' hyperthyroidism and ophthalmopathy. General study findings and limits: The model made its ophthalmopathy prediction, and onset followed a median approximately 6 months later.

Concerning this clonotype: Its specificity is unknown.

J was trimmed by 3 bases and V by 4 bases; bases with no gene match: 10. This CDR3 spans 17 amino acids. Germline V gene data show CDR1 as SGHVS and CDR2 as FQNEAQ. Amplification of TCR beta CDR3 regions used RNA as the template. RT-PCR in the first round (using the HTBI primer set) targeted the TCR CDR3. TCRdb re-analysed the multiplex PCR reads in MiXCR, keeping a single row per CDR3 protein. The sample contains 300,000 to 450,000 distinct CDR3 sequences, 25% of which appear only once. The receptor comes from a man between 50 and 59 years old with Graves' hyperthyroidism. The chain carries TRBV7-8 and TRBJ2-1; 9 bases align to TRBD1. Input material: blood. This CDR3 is CASSSPPTGGNYNEQFF. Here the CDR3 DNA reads TGTGCCAGCAGCTCACCCCCGACAGGGGGGAACTACAATGAGCAGTTCTTC.